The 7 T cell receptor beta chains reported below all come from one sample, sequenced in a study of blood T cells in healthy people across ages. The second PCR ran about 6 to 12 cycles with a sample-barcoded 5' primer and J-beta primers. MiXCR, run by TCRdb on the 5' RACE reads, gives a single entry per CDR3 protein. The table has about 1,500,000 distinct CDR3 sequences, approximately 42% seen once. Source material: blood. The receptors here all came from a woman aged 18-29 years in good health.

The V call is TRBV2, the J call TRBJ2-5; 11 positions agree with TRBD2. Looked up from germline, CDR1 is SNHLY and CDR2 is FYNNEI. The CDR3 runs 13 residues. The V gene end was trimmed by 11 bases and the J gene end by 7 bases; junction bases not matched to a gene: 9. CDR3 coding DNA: TGTGCCGGGGGGACTAGCGGATCGGGGACCCAGTACTTC. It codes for CAGGTSGSGTQYF.

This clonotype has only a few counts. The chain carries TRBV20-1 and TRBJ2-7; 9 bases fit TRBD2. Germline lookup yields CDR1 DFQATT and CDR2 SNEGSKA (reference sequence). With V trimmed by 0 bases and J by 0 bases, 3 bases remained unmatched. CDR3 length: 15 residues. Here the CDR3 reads CSARDHSGSSYEQYF. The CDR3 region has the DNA TGCAGTGCTAGAGACCATAGCGGGAGCTCCTACGAGCAGTACTTC.

CDR3 DNA: TGTGCCAGCAGCTTAGGAACGGCCGGCAATGAGCAGTTCTTC. Its translation: CASSLGTAGNEQFF. This rearrangement joins TRBV13 to TRBJ2-1; D unclear. This CDR3 is 14 amino acids long. Germline lookup yields CDR1 PRHDT and CDR2 FYEKMQ (reference sequence). V was trimmed by 0 bases and J by 6 bases, leaving 9 bases between them.

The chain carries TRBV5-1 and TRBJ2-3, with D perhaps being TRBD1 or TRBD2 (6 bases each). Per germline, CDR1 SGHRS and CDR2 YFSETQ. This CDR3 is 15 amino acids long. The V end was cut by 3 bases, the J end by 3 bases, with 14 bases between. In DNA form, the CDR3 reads TGCGCCAGCAGCTCGGGGGCTAGCCGAACAGATACGCAGTATTTT. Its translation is CASSSGASRTDTQYF.

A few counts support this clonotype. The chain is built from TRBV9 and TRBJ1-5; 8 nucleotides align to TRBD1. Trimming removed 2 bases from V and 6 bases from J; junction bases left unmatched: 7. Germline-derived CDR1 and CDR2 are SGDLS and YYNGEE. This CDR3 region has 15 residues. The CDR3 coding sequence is TGTGCCAGCAGCGTTGGACAGGGAGGAGGTCAGCCCCAGCATTTT. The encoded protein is CASSVGQGGGQPQHF.

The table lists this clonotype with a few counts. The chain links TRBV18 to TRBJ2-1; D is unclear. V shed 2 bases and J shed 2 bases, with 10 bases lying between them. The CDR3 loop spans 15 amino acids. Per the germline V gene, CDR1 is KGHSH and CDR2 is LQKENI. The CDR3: CASSPTGYAYNEQFF. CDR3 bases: TGTGCCAGCTCACCAACCGGGTACGCCTACAATGAGCAGTTCTTC.

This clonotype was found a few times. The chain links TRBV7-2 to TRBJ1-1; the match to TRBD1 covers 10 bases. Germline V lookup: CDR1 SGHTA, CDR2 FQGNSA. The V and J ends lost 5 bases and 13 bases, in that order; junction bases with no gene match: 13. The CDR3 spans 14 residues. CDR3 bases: TGTGCCAGCAGCGAGAGCGGGACAGGGGCCCCTCGTTTCTTT. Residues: CASSESGTGAPRFF.